These 7 T cell receptor beta chains share one sample of origin, sequenced in a study of CD8+CD57+ T cells in acquired aplastic anemia. Genomic DNA, serving as template, underwent TCR beta VDJ and CDR3 profiling. MiXCR, run by TCRdb on the reads, gives a single entry per CDR3 protein. This sample has 200,000 to 300,000 distinct CDR3 sequences, with 82% found just once. Patients selected for sequencing had displayed CD8+CD57+ cell expansion by flow cytometry. The sequenced sample was sorted CD4+, CD8+, or CD8+CD57+ T cells (not recorded which) from PBMCs. All receptors derive from a human donor with aplastic anemia.

On this clonotype: Sequence at one end of the junction differs from germline and may be a read error. The chain has TRBV11-3 and TRBJ2-3; D may correspond to TRBD1 or TRBD2 (6 bases each). This CDR3 is built from 13 residues. CDR1 SGHNT and CDR2 YENEEA come from the germline V gene. The CDR3 DNA reads TGTGCCAGCGGCTTAGGGGGGCAAGTTACGCAGTATTTT. Translated: CASGLGGQVTQYF.

V is TRBV2 and J is TRBJ1-1; D uncertain. Trimming shortened V by 5 bases and J by 10 bases, and 35 bases separated the two germline ends. This CDR3 is built from 19 residues. Germline V gives CDR1 SNHLY, CDR2 FYNNEI. CDR3 residues: CASSQGTISSSFFEPGAFF. In DNA form, the CDR3 reads TGTGCCAGCAGTCAAGGAACGATCAGTTCCTCGTTCTTCGAGCCTGGAGCTTTCTTT.

The gene calls are TRBV9 and TRBJ1-1, with TRBD1 matching over 7 bases. Germline V gives CDR1 SGDLS, CDR2 YYNGEE. This CDR3 spans 15 amino acids. After removal of 4 bases from V and 11 bases from J, the junction contained 17 bases not matched to a gene. CDR3 nucleotides: TGTGCCAGCAGCTTAGATCTGACAGGGAAGTATGACGCTTTCTTT. Translating it yields CASSLDLTGKYDAFF.

The chain is built from TRBV12-3 or TRBV12-4 and TRBJ2-5; D possibly corresponds to TRBD2 (5 bases). V gave up 6 bases and J gave up 5 bases, with 13 bases separating them. The CDR3 contains 13 residues. CDR3 coding DNA: TGTGCCAGCAGCACCAGTTCGGGGGAGACCCAGTACTTC. Translated: CASSTSSGETQYF.

A note on this clonotype: A read error may account for a junction end that differs from germline. The V gene is TRBV15, the J gene TRBJ2-3; D not certain. Germline V gene data show CDR1 as LNHNV and CDR2 as YYDKDF (reference sequence). The CDR3 extends over 14 amino acids. CDR3 bases: TGTGCCACCAGCAGAGGCGCCAGCCAAGAGACCCAGTATTTC. Its protein product is CATSRGASQETQYF.

As regards this clonotype: The CDR3 ends on some other residue instead of the conserved phenylalanine or tryptophan, so this is likely a read error. The DNA is left out, because the CDR3 cannot be placed on it with certainty; the CDR3 is given as TCRdb lists it. CDR3: CASSCQRGGGYV. This chain uses TRBV7-9 with TRBJ2-5; TRBD1 was called by the table and not checked on the DNA. The CDR3 length equals 12 residues, ends included. From germline, CDR1 is SEHNR and CDR2 FQNEAQ (reference sequence).

Comments on this clonotype: Because the CDR3 is missing its conserved closing phenylalanine or tryptophan, this is likely a read error. The DNA is omitted, as the CDR3 cannot be located on it reliably, and the CDR3 follows TCRdb's listing. The V gene is TRBV7-2, the J gene TRBJ2-2; the D segment call TRBD1 is taken from the table without a DNA check. CDR1 SGHTA and CDR2 FQGNSA come from the germline V gene. The CDR3 spans 12 residues, counting both ends. The CDR3 sequence is CASSLVPGEETL.